Below are 21 T cell receptor beta chains sequenced from a single sample in a study of T cell repertoires and HLA-DP antigens. These receptors are not linked to any known antigen. The method was immunoSEQ multiplex PCR; TCRdb's version includes in-frame clones alone and lacks a portion of them. The top ten clones hold roughly 1.5% of a sample with about 73,000 clones, over 75% of them seen once. Material: CD4+ T cells from PBMCs. These receptors were taken from a man aged 60-69 years in good health and CMV-seronegative.

The chain links TRBV5-1 to TRBJ1-1; D is uncertain. CDR1 and CDR2 (germline): SGHRS, YFSETQ. With 0 bases removed from V and 4 bases from J, the gap between germline ends came to 7 bases. The CDR3 length is 13 residues. The CDR3 DNA reads TGCGCCAGCAGCTTGGGAGGCACCACTGAAGCTTTCTTT. It yields the protein CASSLGGTTEAFF.

Here the CDR3 DNA reads TGTGCCAGCAGCTTAGGAAGTAGCGGTATTAAGACCCAGTACTTC. Protein sequence: CASSLGSSGIKTQYF. The rearrangement links TRBV7-2 to TRBJ2-5, with a weak D call TRBD2 (6 bases). Trimming shortened V by 1 base and J by 6 bases, and 15 bases separated the two germline ends. CDR3 length: 15 residues. CDR1 SGHTA and CDR2 FQGNSA come from the germline V gene. The full variable domain, completed using reference TRBV7-2 and TRBJ2-5, is GAGVSQSPSNKVTEKGKDVELRCDPISGHTALYWYRQSLGQGLEFLIYFQGNSAPDKSGLPSDRFSAERTGGSVSTLTIQRTQQEDSAVYLCASSLGSSGIKTQYFGPGTRLLVL.

V usage is TRBV19 and J usage is TRBJ2-5; D gene uncertain. Germline values: CDR1 LNHDA, CDR2 SQIVND (reference sequence). The CDR3 totals 13 residues. Trimming pared 7 bases from V and 2 bases from J, leaving 11 bases between. This CDR3 is CASNIRGQETQYF. DNA for the CDR3: TGTGCCAGTAACATCCGCGGACAAGAGACCCAGTACTTC.

V is TRBV7-2 and J is TRBJ2-3; D possibly corresponds to TRBD1 (6 bases). Germline V lookup: CDR1 SGHTA, CDR2 FQGNSA. The CDR3 covers 14 residues. Trimming took off 5 bases at V and 9 bases at J, with 18 bases between the two ends. CDR3 in amino acids: CASSPGARGDTQYF. For the CDR3, the DNA is TGTGCCAGCAGCCCAGGAGCCAGGGGCGACACGCAGTATTTT.

V and J are TRBV15 and TRBJ2-7, with D unclear. Germline values: CDR1 LNHNV, CDR2 YYDKDF (reference sequence). The CDR3 spans 13 residues. Trimming cost V 3 bases and J 2 bases, with 8 bases left between them. CDR3 sequence (DNA): TGTGCCACCAGCAGGGAGTTTACCTACGAGCAGTACTTC. This encodes CATSREFTYEQYF.

The J gene is TRBJ2-1, the V gene TRBV11-3, with 10 bases matching TRBD2. The V and J ends lost 1 base and 8 bases, in that order; junction bases with no gene match: 5. CDR1 and CDR2 from the germline V gene are SGHNT and YENEEA. This CDR3 is built from 15 residues. The CDR3 coding sequence is TGTGCCAGCAGCTTAGGGGCTAGCGGGAGCCATGAGCAGTTCTTC. It specifies CASSLGASGSHEQFF.

The chain uses TRBV5-1 and TRBJ2-2; D gene unclear. This CDR3 is 15 amino acids long. With 7 bases removed from V and 0 bases from J, the gap between germline ends came to 13 bases. Germline CDR1 reads SGHRS; CDR2 reads YFSETQ. The chain's CDR3 is CASRSTVPNTGELFF. In nucleotides, the CDR3 is TGCGCCAGCCGATCGACGGTACCGAACACCGGGGAGCTGTTTTTT.

This chain links TRBV9 with TRBJ2-7, with 9 bases matching TRBD1. Germline-derived CDR1 and CDR2 are SGDLS and YYNGEE. The ends lost 2 bases at V and 3 bases at J; junction bases unmatched: 3. The CDR3 runs to 14 residues. CDR3 DNA: TGTGCCAGCAGCGTGGGACAGGGAAACTACGAGCAGTACTTC. Amino acid sequence: CASSVGQGNYEQYF.

The V call is TRBV6-1, the J call TRBJ2-7, with TRBD1 identical over 9 bases. The CDR3 covers 14 residues. The junction had 7 bases not matched to a gene; V was cut back by 4 bases and J by 6 bases. The germline gives CDR1 MNHNS, CDR2 SASEGT. CDR3 DNA: TGTGCCAGCAGTGGAAGACAGGGGGTTGGCGAGCAGTACGTC. Protein product: CASSGRQGVGEQYV.

V and J are TRBV28 and TRBJ1-5; 11 positions match TRBD1. V trimming: 7 bases; J trimming: 5 bases; junction bases outside the gene matches: 7. The CDR3 contains 15 residues. CDR1 MDHEN and CDR2 SYDVKM come from the germline V gene. The CDR3 is CASNPRDRGYQPQHF. CDR3 sequence (DNA): TGTGCCAGCAACCCCCGGGACAGGGGGTATCAGCCCCAGCATTTT.

This clone was observed once. The chain couples TRBV30 to TRBJ2-3, with 12 bases aligning to TRBD2. The CDR3 contains 14 residues. V lost 3 bases and J lost 4; bases outside the gene matches: 2. CDR1 and CDR2 from the germline V gene are GTSNPN and SVGIG (reference sequence). Here the CDR3 DNA reads TGTGCCTGGAGACTAGCGGGGGGCGCAGATACGCAGTATTTT. It translates to CAWRLAGGADTQYF.

V is TRBV5-4 and J is TRBJ1-6, with TRBD1 as a possible D gene (6 bases). Germline V gene sequence: CDR1 SGHNT, CDR2 YYREEE (reference sequence). Between the trimmed V and J ends, which lost 4 bases and 12 bases, there was a span of 11 bases. The CDR3 covers 12 residues. The CDR3 DNA sequence: TGTGCCAGCAGCCGGACAGACGGACCCCTCCACTTT. Protein: CASSRTDGPLHF.

The J gene is TRBJ1-6, the V gene TRBV21-1. TRBV21-1 is assigned pseudogene status. The CDR3 is made up of 17 amino acids. The CDR3 region is CASSKEVRARYNSPLHF. In nucleotides, the CDR3 is TGTGCCAGCAGCAAAGAGGTTAGGGCTAGGTATAATTCACCCCTCCACTTT.

The chain has TRBV19 and TRBJ2-2; unclear D gene. The CDR3 sequence is 16 residues long. V gave up 7 bases and J gave up 3 bases, with 18 bases separating them. CDR1 is LNHDA and CDR2 is SQIVND in the germline V gene (reference sequence). CDR3 sequence (DNA): TGTGCCAGTAATACTCCCGGTGGTTCCTACACCGGGGAGCTGTTTTTT. It encodes CASNTPGGSYTGELFF.

On this clone: The germline gene is not matched at one end of the junction; a read error may be the cause. This rearrangement joins TRBV28 to TRBJ2-7, with D possibly being TRBD1 (5 bases). The CDR3 runs to 12 residues. The germline CDR1 and CDR2 sequences are MDHEN and SYDVKM. CDR3 DNA: TGTGTCAGCGCAGGGAATAGGTACGAGCAGTACTTC. Translating it yields CVSAGNRYEQYF.

V usage is TRBV4-3 and J usage is TRBJ1-1; possibly TRBD1 for D (6 bases). There are 16 residues in the CDR3. Germline-derived CDR1 and CDR2 are LGHNA and YSLEER. V lost 0 bases, J lost 1 base, and 12 bases lay in between. The CDR3 reads CASSQERGAGNTEAFF. The CDR3 DNA sequence: TGCGCCAGCAGCCAAGAGAGGGGGGCTGGGAACACTGAAGCTTTCTTT.

This clone was observed once. V is TRBV7-9 and J is TRBJ2-3, with no clear D. Trimming left V 6 bases short and J 1 base short, with 14 bases between. This CDR3 comprises 15 residues. Germline V lookup: CDR1 SEHNR, CDR2 FQNEAQ (reference sequence). DNA of the CDR3: TGTGCCAGCAGGGAGAACCTTGTCGGCACAGATACGCAGTATTTT. Protein: CASRENLVGTDTQYF.

The chain recombines TRBV6-6 with TRBJ1-1; the D gene is possibly TRBD1 (5 bases). Germline V gene lookup returns CDR1 MNHNY and CDR2 SVGAGI (reference sequence). V lost 6 bases and J lost 2, with 10 bases in between. The CDR3 is 13 amino acids. CDR3 protein: CASSKTVNTEAFF. The CDR3 DNA sequence: TGTGCCAGCAGCAAGACAGTAAACACTGAAGCTTTCTTT.

This sequence joins TRBV10-3 and TRBJ1-1; 8 bases agree with TRBD1. Trimming removed 4 bases from V and 4 bases from J; junction bases left unmatched: 8. The CDR3 sequence is 15 residues long. Per germline, CDR1 ENHRY and CDR2 SYGVKD. The CDR3 DNA sequence: TGTGCCATCAGTGGGCCTGGACAGGGATCCACTGAAGCTTTCTTT. It yields the protein CAISGPGQGSTEAFF.

The gene calls are TRBV6-6 and TRBJ1-1; TRBD1 matches at 8 bases. Unmatched junction bases numbered 9, after V lost 6 bases and J lost 6 bases. The length of the CDR3 is 14 residues. Germline CDR1 reads MNHNY; CDR2 reads SVGAGI (reference sequence). DNA of the CDR3: TGTGCCAGCAGCCTGGGACAGGAACTCGCTGAAGCTTTCTTT. It encodes CASSLGQELAEAFF.

This chain joins TRBV6-1 and TRBJ2-1; TRBD1 is a possible D gene (6 bases). CDR3 length: 15 amino acids. In germline, CDR1 is MNHNS, CDR2 SASEGT. V shed 7 bases and J shed 5 bases, with 18 bases lying between them. CDR3 protein: CASTLSRGPNNEQFF. For the CDR3, the DNA is TGTGCCAGCACACTGAGCAGGGGACCAAACAATGAGCAGTTCTTC.